This TCR beta chain was captured in a study of early T cells in non-severe SARS-CoV-2 infection. About the research overall: With bulk RNA from unsorted whole blood as input, sequencing yielded unpaired chains. Findings of the study overall: A preference for anti-spike CD8 responses marked VDJdb matching, which missed private and CD4 specificities.

Unique molecular identifiers were attached to individual cDNA molecules. TCRdb re-derived calls from the 5' RACE reads in MiXCR, one entry per CDR3 protein. Of under 85,000 distinct CDR3 sequences in the sample, 4.5% to 6% were seen once. This clonotype turned up a few times. Its antigen is unidentified. There are 11 residues in the CDR3. V was cut by 5 bases and J by 4 bases, with 6 bases left in between. The germline V gene encodes CDR1 MDHEN and CDR2 SYDVKM. This clonotype was sampled from an adult who was a healthcare worker with PCR-confirmed SARS-CoV-2 infection or an uninfected control (not recorded which). The chain couples TRBV28 to TRBJ2-7; D is ambiguous. Here the sequenced sample was whole blood, taken at baseline. The CDR3 region has the DNA TGTGCCAGCAGTCCGGATTACGAGCAGTACTTC. As protein: CASSPDYEQYF.